These 32 T cell receptor beta chains were sequenced from one sample in a study of identical twins (dated by TCRdb to the mid-2010s). Libraries came from 5' RACE. Sequencing instrument: Illumina HiSeq 2000. Using fastp at Q25 and MiXCR, TCRdb reprocessed the public reads and kept productive beta chains. A single entry per CDR3 protein holds the most common genes and DNA from its merged rows. This sample has approximately 250,000 distinct CDR3 sequences in its table, and 6.5% of those were observed once. Jointly, the top ten make up roughly 15% of the sample. This same sample was also taken into another study, of T cells expressing NK-cell markers.

Sample: CD8+ T cells sorted from blood. The source is a woman between 18 and 30 years old in good health.

This clonotype occurred a few times. The chain links TRBV5-1 to TRBJ2-2; 7 bases are a match to TRBD2. The CDR3 runs 17 residues. Germline-derived CDR1 and CDR2 are SGHRS and YFSETQ. With 1 base clipped from V and 1 base from J, the junction kept 7 bases outside the gene matches. This chain's CDR3 is CASSLKRRGRNTGELFF. CDR3 nucleotide sequence: TGCGCCAGCAGCTTGAAGCGGCGGGGGAGGAACACCGGGGAGCTGTTTTTT.

This clonotype was seen more than once but under ten times. The chain employs TRBV6-5 and TRBJ2-1; D call uncertain. The length of the CDR3 is 15 residues. Trimming shortened V by 2 bases and J by 0 bases, and 8 bases separated the two germline ends. CDR1 and CDR2 from the germline V gene are MNHEY and SVGAGI. In nucleotides, the CDR3 is TGTGCCAGCAGTTACAGCTGGGGCTCCTACAATGAGCAGTTCTTC. It yields the protein CASSYSWGSYNEQFF.

This clonotype has a handful of counts. The chain combines TRBV5-6 with TRBJ1-1, with a possible D match to TRBD1 (5 bases). V was cut by 5 bases and J by 1 base, with 9 bases left in between. The CDR3 sequence is 13 residues long. Germline loops: CDR1 SGHDT, CDR2 YYEEEE. DNA for the CDR3: TGTGCCAGCAGTTGGGGGACGAACACTGAAGCTTTCTTT. It translates to CASSWGTNTEAFF.

V is TRBV12-3 or TRBV12-4 and J is TRBJ1-5; a possible D gene is TRBD1 (5 bases). The CDR3 runs 14 residues. V dropped 3 bases and J dropped 5 bases, with 11 bases sitting between them. The CDR3 region is CASSFLQGDQPQHF. The CDR3 coding sequence is TGTGCCAGCAGTTTCCTTCAGGGCGATCAGCCCCAGCATTTT.

This clonotype was recorded many times. J is TRBJ2-7 and V is TRBV2, with 8 bases that match TRBD1. The CDR3 is 13 residues long. Unmatched junction bases numbered 1, after V lost 3 bases and J lost 3 bases. The V gene's germline CDR1 is SNHLY and CDR2 FYNNEI. CDR3 loop: CASSEDRDYEQYF. CDR3 coding DNA: TGTGCCAGCAGTGAGGACAGGGACTACGAGCAGTACTTC.

V and J are TRBV11-3 and TRBJ1-6; D is uncertain. The CDR3 totals 15 residues. The germline V gene encodes CDR1 SGHNT and CDR2 YENEEA. V lost 3 bases, J lost 7 bases, and 13 bases lay in between. This chain's CDR3 is CASSFERQWNSPLHF. The CDR3 bases are TGTGCCAGCAGCTTTGAGCGGCAGTGGAATTCACCCCTCCACTTT.

This clonotype was counted between two and nine times. CDR3 sequence (DNA): TGTGCCAGCAGTTACCGGGACAGGGCGGGCAACGAGCAGTACTTC. Translating gives CASSYRDRAGNEQYF. The chain is built from TRBV27 and TRBJ2-7; TRBD1 aligns across 9 bases. V trimming: 4 bases; J trimming: 5 bases; junction bases outside the gene matches: 9. CDR1 is MNHEY and CDR2 is SMNVEV in the germline V gene (reference sequence). CDR3 length: 15 residues.

This clonotype was observed at least ten times. The genes are TRBV29-1 and TRBJ2-3; 8 bases fit TRBD2. CDR1 and CDR2 from the germline V gene are SQVTM and ANQGSEA. Trimming removed 0 bases from V and 5 bases from J; junction bases left unmatched: 4. This CDR3 is 14 amino acids long. CDR3 bases: TGCAGCGTTGAAGATCTGCTAGCGGGAGATACGCAGTATTTT. It codes for CSVEDLLAGDTQYF.

This clonotype appeared a few times. The J gene is TRBJ2-5, the V gene TRBV4-3, with D hard to call. There are 18 residues in the CDR3. V lost 0 bases to trimming and J lost 0 bases, with 17 bases between them. Germline V gene data show CDR1 as LGHNA and CDR2 as YSLEER. The DNA of the CDR3 is TGCGCCAGCAGCCAAGATAAGCCCGGTAGCTCGTACCAAGAGACCCAGTACTTC. Its translation is CASSQDKPGSSYQETQYF.

This clonotype showed up many times. The chain combines TRBV4-1 with TRBJ1-1, with 8 bases identical to TRBD1. Germline assignment: CDR1 MGHRA and CDR2 YSYEKL. The CDR3 consists of 17 residues. V was clipped by 0 bases and J by 4 bases; unmatched bases: 10. This CDR3 reads CASSQEVRTGPSTEAFF. The CDR3 nucleotides read TGCGCCAGCAGCCAAGAAGTTAGGACAGGGCCGAGCACTGAAGCTTTCTTT.

The table lists this clonotype with many counts. The J gene is TRBJ2-1, the V gene TRBV5-5, with D maybe TRBD1 (5 bases). Germline loops: CDR1 SGHKS, CDR2 YYEKEE (reference sequence). The CDR3 consists of 12 residues. V lost 4 bases, J lost 8 bases, and 10 bases lay in between. CDR3 DNA: TGTGCCAGCAGCACGGACAATGATGAGCAGTTCTTC. Amino acid sequence: CASSTDNDEQFF.

The table lists this clonotype with many counts. The chain uses TRBV12-3 or TRBV12-4 and TRBJ2-1; maybe TRBD2 (5 bases). This CDR3 contains 17 residues. Trimming left V 3 bases short and J 8 bases short, with 23 bases between. CDR3 residues: CASSFPSLRSGSDEQFF. The CDR3 coding sequence is TGTGCCAGCAGTTTCCCCTCTCTTCGATCCGGTAGCGATGAGCAGTTCTTC.

This clonotype has ten or more counts. The V gene is TRBV7-9, the J gene TRBJ1-4; D possibly corresponds to TRBD1 (5 bases). Germline values: CDR1 SEHNR, CDR2 FQNEAQ (reference sequence). The CDR3 totals 14 residues. The V end lost 3 bases, the J end lost 5 bases, and 10 bases lay between the germline ends. The CDR3 coding sequence is TGTGCCAGCAGCTTGACAGTTGAGAATGAAAAACTGTTTTTT. This sequence encodes CASSLTVENEKLFF. The whole variable domain, remainder taken from reference TRBV7-9 and TRBJ1-4, is DTGVSQNPRHKITKRGQNVTFRCDPISEHNRLYWYRQTLGQGPEFLTYFQNEAQLEKSRLLSDRFSAERPKGSFSTLEIQRTEQGDSAMYLCASSLTVENEKLFFGSGTQLSVL.

This clonotype showed up many times. CDR3 residues: CASSLSNTEAFF. CDR3 bases: TGTGCCAGCAGCTTATCGAACACTGAAGCTTTCTTT. The chain carries TRBV7-8 and TRBJ1-1; D is uncertain. The ends were cut back, 2 bases at V and 1 base at J, with 2 bases in the middle. Germline V lookup: CDR1 SGHVS, CDR2 FQNEAQ. The CDR3 extends over 12 amino acids.

The rearrangement uses TRBV7-9 and TRBJ2-7; possible D gene TRBD1, 8 bases. The CDR3 spans 14 residues. Germline lookup yields CDR1 SEHNR and CDR2 FQNEAQ (reference sequence). Trimming shortened V by 9 bases and J by 0 bases, and 15 bases separated the two germline ends. The CDR3 DNA is TGTGCCAGTCGGAGCGGGACAGGCTCCTACGAGCAGTACTTC. It yields the protein CASRSGTGSYEQYF. The complete variable domain, with remaining parts taken from reference TRBV7-9 and TRBJ2-7, reads DTGVSQNPRHKITKRGQNVTFRCDPISEHNRLYWYRQTLGQGPEFLTYFQNEAQLEKSRLLSDRFSAERPKGSFSTLEIQRTEQGDSAMYLCASRSGTGSYEQYFGPGTRLTVT.

This clonotype was picked up a small number of times. The chain combines TRBV20-1 with TRBJ1-1; 8 nucleotides align to TRBD1. The J segment lost 5 bases and the V segment lost 6 bases, leaving 11 bases of the junction unmatched. Germline CDR1 is DFQATT and CDR2 is SNEGSKA (reference sequence). The CDR3 has 14 amino acids. CDR3 sequence reads: CSARSQGARTEAFF. The DNA for the CDR3 is TGCAGTGCACGAAGTCAGGGGGCAAGGACTGAAGCTTTCTTT.

This clonotype appeared many times. The chain combines TRBV5-1 with TRBJ2-7, with D uncertain. Germline V gene sequence: CDR1 SGHRS, CDR2 YFSETQ. This CDR3 comprises 14 residues. The V end was cut by 2 bases, the J end by 2 bases, with 11 bases between. The CDR3 spells CASSFGDSAYEQYF. CDR3 DNA sequence: TGCGCCAGCAGCTTTGGAGACTCAGCCTACGAGCAGTACTTC.

This clonotype showed up just a few times. V gene TRBV3-1 combines with J gene TRBJ1-2; D unclear. The V gene's germline CDR1 is LGHDT and CDR2 YNNKEL (reference sequence). Deletions cut 3 bases from V and 0 bases from J, with 14 bases between. The CDR3 has 16 amino acids. CDR3 sequence: CASSHRLGWANYGYTF. In DNA form, the CDR3 reads TGTGCCAGCAGCCACCGACTTGGGTGGGCTAACTATGGCTACACCTTC.

This clonotype was counted only a few times. The chain joins TRBV9 to TRBJ2-5; 10 bases fit TRBD2. Germline V CDR1 and CDR2: SGDLS, YYNGEE. Trimming at V came to 3 bases and at J to 0 bases, leaving 5 bases not matched to a gene. This CDR3 has 16 amino acids. CDR3 in DNA: TGTGCCAGCAGCGGAGGTAGCGGGGGGTACCAAGAGACCCAGTACTTC. It is translated as CASSGGSGGYQETQYF.

This clonotype was seen many times. The V call is TRBV7-6, the J call TRBJ1-3; no definite D call. Germline CDR1 reads SGHVS; CDR2 reads FNYEAQ. This CDR3 is 13 amino acids long. V was clipped by 4 bases and J by 2 bases, with 6 bases between them. The CDR3: CASSSGPGNTIYF. For the CDR3, the DNA is TGTGCCAGCAGCTCGGGCCCTGGAAACACCATATATTTT.

This clonotype appeared many times. The chain couples TRBV4-3 to TRBJ1-1, with D tentatively TRBD1 (6 bases). Trimming left V 4 bases short and J 1 base short, with 16 bases between. Germline V CDR1 and CDR2: LGHNA, YSLEER. The CDR3 covers 16 residues. The CDR3 bases are TGCGCCAGCAGCCTCAAATTCGGGGGCGGGAACACTGAAGCTTTCTTT. Translating it yields CASSLKFGGGNTEAFF.

The chain employs TRBV18 and TRBJ2-1, with D unresolved. This CDR3 is 16 amino acids long. Germline V gene lookup returns CDR1 KGHSH and CDR2 LQKENI. Between the trimmed V and J ends, which lost 2 bases and 0 bases, there was a span of 11 bases. CDR3 region: CASSPINSPSYNEQFF. CDR3 coding DNA: TGTGCCAGCTCACCAATAAACTCCCCCTCCTACAATGAGCAGTTCTTC.

This chain connects TRBV7-9 to TRBJ2-3, with TRBD1 matching over 7 bases. This CDR3 contains 16 residues. V shed 4 bases, J shed 6 bases, and the junction held 13 bases outside the gene matches. CDR1 SEHNR and CDR2 FQNEAQ come from the germline V gene (reference sequence). The chain's CDR3 is CASSSPEGAPPDTQYF. The CDR3 DNA follows: TGTGCCAGCAGCTCACCCGAGGGGGCCCCTCCGGATACGCAGTATTTT.

CDR3 loop: CAIGGTEAFF. The CDR3 DNA reads TGTGCCATCGGGGGGACTGAAGCTTTCTTT. The J gene is TRBJ1-1, the V gene TRBV10-3, with D tentatively TRBD1 (5 bases). The CDR3 consists of 10 residues. Germline values: CDR1 ENHRY, CDR2 SYGVKD. Trimming removed 8 bases at V and 5 bases at J, with 6 bases between.

J is TRBJ2-1 and V is TRBV5-1; 10 positions agree with TRBD2. After removal of 0 bases from V and 8 bases from J, the junction contained 8 bases not matched to a gene. Germline loops: CDR1 SGHRS, CDR2 YFSETQ. The CDR3 consists of 16 residues. As DNA, the CDR3 is TGCGCCAGCAGCTTGGGTCTAGCGGGAGTATCTGATGAGCAGTTCTTC. Translation gives CASSLGLAGVSDEQFF. The complete variable domain, with remaining parts taken from reference TRBV5-1 and TRBJ2-1, reads KAGVTQTPRYLIKTRGQQVTLSCSPISGHRSVSWYQQTPGQGLQFLFEYFSETQRNKGNFPGRFSGRQFSNSRSEMNVSTLELGDSALYLCASSLGLAGVSDEQFFGPGTRLTVL.

The sample holds a few counts of this clonotype. J is TRBJ2-1 and V is TRBV27; 10 bases agree with TRBD2. Trimming removed 3 bases from V and 8 bases from J; junction bases left unmatched: 10. The length of the CDR3 is 16 residues. The germline CDR1 and CDR2 sequences are MNHEY and SMNVEV (reference sequence). The CDR3 DNA reads as TGTGCCAGCAGTTTCCAGCGGGGGGGCAATTCGGATGAGCAGTTCTTC. This sequence encodes CASSFQRGGNSDEQFF.

There are many counts of this clonotype. The genes are TRBV29-1 and TRBJ2-2, with D maybe TRBD2 (5 bases). CDR1 is SQVTM and CDR2 is ANQGSEA in the germline V gene. The CDR3 runs to 13 residues. Deletions cut 3 bases from V and 6 bases from J, with 11 bases between. DNA of the CDR3: TGCAGCGTTGATGAGGGAACCTCCGGGGAGCTGTTTTTT. Translating it yields CSVDEGTSGELFF.

This clonotype was detected many times. The chain carries TRBV7-8 and TRBJ2-1, with TRBD2 matching 11 bases. V trimming: 3 bases; J trimming: 11 bases; junction bases outside the gene matches: 6. CDR3 length equals 14 residues. Germline values: CDR1 SGHVS, CDR2 FQNEAQ. The CDR3 nucleotides read TGTGCCAGCAGCTTTGCCGGGACTAGCGGACAGCAGTTCTTC. This translates into CASSFAGTSGQQFF.

This clonotype was found a few times. The chain combines TRBV2 with TRBJ2-1, with 7 bases fitting TRBD1. CDR3 length: 14 amino acids. J gave up 2 bases and V 6 bases, and 4 bases lay outside the gene matches. Germline CDR1 SNHLY, CDR2 FYNNEI. The CDR3 coding sequence is TGTGCCAGCAGGGGGACAGCTACCTACAATGAGCAGTTCTTC. It codes for CASRGTATYNEQFF.

This clonotype came up many times. The rearrangement uses TRBV2 and TRBJ1-1; the D is unclear. CDR1 and CDR2 (germline): SNHLY, FYNNEI. Trimming removed 6 bases at V and 7 bases at J, with 9 bases between. This CDR3 has 11 residues. Written as DNA, the CDR3 is TGTGCCAGCAGGAAGGGTGTTGAAGCTTTCTTT. This codes for CASRKGVEAFF.

This clonotype was recorded many times. This chain links TRBV27 with TRBJ2-1; the match to TRBD1 covers 9 bases. The length of the CDR3 is 19 residues. V lost 7 bases and J lost 8; bases outside the gene matches: 24. CDR1 is MNHEY and CDR2 is SMNVEV in the germline V gene (reference sequence). CDR3 residues: CASNYIWPPVGQGIDEQFF. The CDR3 DNA sequence: TGTGCCAGCAATTATATTTGGCCCCCGGTGGGACAGGGTATTGATGAGCAGTTCTTC.

This clonotype was detected only a few times. The V gene is TRBV9, the J gene TRBJ2-3; maybe TRBD1 (7 bases). Germline assignment: CDR1 SGDLS and CDR2 YYNGEE. The CDR3 runs to 16 residues. Trimming stripped 4 bases from V and 7 bases from J, with 22 bases between. The CDR3 reads CASSPGGRDSGHTQYF. Written as DNA, the CDR3 is TGTGCCAGCAGCCCCGGGGGCCGGGACAGTGGGCATACGCAGTATTTT.